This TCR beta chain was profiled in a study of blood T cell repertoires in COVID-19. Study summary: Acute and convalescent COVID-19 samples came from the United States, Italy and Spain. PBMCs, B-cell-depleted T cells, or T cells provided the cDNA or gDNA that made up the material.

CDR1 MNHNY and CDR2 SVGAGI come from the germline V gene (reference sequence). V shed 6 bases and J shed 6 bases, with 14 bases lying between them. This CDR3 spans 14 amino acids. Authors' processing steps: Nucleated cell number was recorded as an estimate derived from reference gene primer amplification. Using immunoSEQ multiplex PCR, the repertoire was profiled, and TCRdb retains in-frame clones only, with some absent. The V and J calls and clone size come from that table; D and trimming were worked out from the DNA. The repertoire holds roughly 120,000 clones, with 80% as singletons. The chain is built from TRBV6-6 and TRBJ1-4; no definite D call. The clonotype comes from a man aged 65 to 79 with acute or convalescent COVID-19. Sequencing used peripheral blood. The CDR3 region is CASSPGGWDEKLFF. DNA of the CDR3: TGTGCCAGCAGCCCGGGAGGGTGGGATGAAAAACTGTTTTTT.